The rows below give T cell receptor beta chains drawn from one sample of a study of shared clonotypes between healthy human individuals. Libraries were prepared by immunoSEQ multiplex PCR; TCRdb keeps only in-frame clonotypes and omits some of them. This table has approximately 1.4 million clones, 98% appearing once. Sequenced sample: naive CD4+ T cells sorted from blood. These receptors all stem from a man aged 30 to 45 in good health. CDR3s include the opening cysteine and the closing phenylalanine or tryptophan. Fields, in order: D gene, J gene, clone size, V gene, CDR3 protein, CDR3 DNA. D genes are given only for firm matches. Not every row has a clone size; where given, it reads once, few, many or a size class.

>.|TRBJ1-1|.|TRBV30
CAWNRVNTEAFF
TGTGCCTGGAATAGGGTGAACACTGAAGCTTTCTTT
>.|TRBJ1-5|few|TRBV4-3
CASSQQLGDNQPQHF
TGCGCCAGCAGCCAACAGTTAGGGGATAATCAGCCCCAGCATTTT
>TRBD2|TRBJ2-2|once|TRBV7-2
CASSLTSGYTGELFF
TGTGCCAGCAGCCTCACTAGCGGCTACACCGGGGAGCTGTTTTTT
>.|TRBJ2-6|.|TRBV7-6
CASSFSDRLSSGANVLTF
TGTGCCAGCAGCTTTTCTGACAGGTTGAGCTCTGGGGCCAACGTCCTGACTTTC
>.|TRBJ1-1|once|TRBV7-9
CASSSKDFEAFF
TGTGCCAGCAGCTCTAAGGATTTTGAAGCTTTCTTT
>.|TRBJ2-3|.|TRBV14
CASSHRIKRDTQYF
TGTGCCAGCAGCCACCGAATAAAAAGGGATACGCAGTATTTT
>.|TRBJ2-7|.|TRBV6-1
CASSDRKYQYEQYF
TGTGCCAGCAGTGATAGGAAATACCAATACGAGCAGTACTTC
>TRBD2|TRBJ2-7|.|TRBV5-4
CASSLVSGRRYEQYF
TGTGCCAGCAGCTTGGTTAGCGGGAGGAGGTACGAGCAGTACTTC
>.|TRBJ2-3|.|TRBV9
CASSVGASRLITDTQYF
TGTGCCAGCAGCGTAGGGGCTAGCAGGCTGATCACAGATACGCAGTATTTT
>.|TRBJ2-2|.|TRBV5-4
CASSSLKERGNGELFF
TGTGCCAGCAGCTCTCTTAAGGAGCGCGGGAACGGGGAGCTGTTTTTT
>TRBD2|TRBJ2-1|.|TRBV7-9
CASSSGTSGIYEQFF
TGTGCCAGCAGTTCCGGGACTAGCGGGATTTATGAGCAGTTCTTC
>TRBD1|TRBJ2-2|.|TRBV5-1
CATSKGRGQGTGELFF
TGCGCCACCTCGAAGGGCAGGGGGCAAGGTACCGGGGAGCTGTTTTTT
>.|TRBJ2-7|.|TRBV6-5
CATNQGGYYEQYF
TGTGCCACCAATCAAGGGGGATACTACGAGCAGTACTTC
>TRBD2|TRBJ2-7|.|TRBV10-3
CAISEPGLVKYEQYF
TGTGCCATCAGTGAGCCCGGACTAGTCAAGTACGAGCAGTACTTC
>.|TRBJ2-2|.|TRBV5-1
CASSLPDSPAGELFF
TGCGCCAGCAGCTTGCCGGATTCACCCGCCGGGGAGCTGTTTTTT
>.|TRBJ1-5|.|TRBV11-2
CASSLGGGNSNQPQHF
TGTGCCAGCAGCTTAGGAGGGGGGAATAGCAATCAGCCCCAGCATTTT
>.|TRBJ1-4|.|TRBV10-2
CASLAVEAEEKLFF
TGCGCCAGCCTGGCGGTGGAGGCGGAGGAAAAACTGTTTTTT
>.|TRBJ1-1|.|TRBV5-1
CASRSGTGNTEAFF
TGCGCCAGCAGATCGGGGACCGGGAACACTGAAGCTTTCTTT
>TRBD1|TRBJ2-7|.|TRBV5-1
CASSPTPGQVYEQYF
TGCGCCAGCAGCCCAACGCCGGGACAGGTCTACGAGCAGTACTTC
>.|TRBJ2-3|once|TRBV29-1
CSVDVGADTQYF
TGCAGCGTTGACGTGGGGGCAGATACGCAGTATTTT
>.|TRBJ2-2|.|TRBV19
CASSAASPSGELFF
TGTGCCAGTAGTGCTGCTAGCCCCAGCGGGGAGCTGTTTTTT
>.|TRBJ1-2|.|TRBV5-4
CASSFIRGDYGYTF
TGTGCCAGCAGCTTTATCCGAGGGGACTATGGCTACACCTTC
>.|TRBJ2-2|.|TRBV7-8
CASSLVSREPLNTGELFF
TGTGCCAGCAGCTTAGTAAGCCGGGAGCCTTTAAACACCGGGGAGCTGTTTTTT
>.|TRBJ2-2|.|TRBV10-3
CAIRQTTDTGELFF
TGTGCCATCAGGCAGACTACAGACACCGGGGAGCTGTTTTTT
>TRBD1|TRBJ2-1|.|TRBV9
CASSVQQGGNEQFF
TGTGCCAGCAGCGTACAACAGGGGGGCAATGAGCAGTTCTTC
>.|TRBJ1-1|once|TRBV11-3
CASTSGDTEAFF
TGTGCCAGCACCTCGGGCGACACTGAAGCTTTCTTT
>.|TRBJ1-3|.|TRBV28
CASSLDGTRNTIYF
TGTGCCAGCAGTTTGGACGGAACCCGGAACACCATATATTTT
>TRBD2|TRBJ2-7|.|TRBV5-1
CASALGGLSPEQYF
TGCGCCAGCGCCCTCGGGGGACTATCTCCCGAGCAGTACTTC
>.|TRBJ2-1|.|TRBV6-5
CASSYSMVQHNEQFF
TGTGCCAGCAGTTACTCGATGGTGCAACACAATGAGCAGTTCTTC
>.|TRBJ2-5|.|TRBV5-5
CASSRRLETQYF
TGTGCCAGCAGCCGGCGGCTGGAGACCCAGTACTTC
>.|TRBJ1-1|.|TRBV7-6
CASSSREMNTEAFF
TGTGCCAGCAGCTCCAGGGAGATGAACACTGAAGCTTTCTTT
>TRBD2|TRBJ2-1|.|TRBV5-1
CASSLAGGGYNEQFF
TGCGCCAGCAGCCTAGCGGGAGGGGGGTACAATGAGCAGTTCTTC
>.|TRBJ2-3|.|TRBV11-3
CASSHRTSYTDTQYF
TGTGCCAGCAGCCACCGGACATCGTACACAGATACGCAGTATTTT
>.|TRBJ2-3|.|TRBV9
CASSGALQRTDTQYF
TGTGCCAGCAGCGGAGCTTTACAACGCACAGATACGCAGTATTTT
>.|TRBJ2-4|.|TRBV6-1
CASRESGTKNIQYF
TGTGCCAGCAGAGAGTCAGGGACCAAAAACATTCAGTACTTC
>TRBD2|TRBJ2-3|.|TRBV5-1
CASSPGLAGGHSTDTQYF
TGCGCCAGCAGCCCTGGACTAGCGGGAGGGCATAGCACAGATACGCAGTATTTT
>.|TRBJ2-6|.|TRBV28
CASTERSFYGANVLTF
TGTGCCAGCACAGAACGGAGTTTCTATGGGGCCAACGTCCTGACTTTC
>TRBD1|TRBJ2-1|.|TRBV14
CASRGTGVNNEQFF
TGTGCCAGCCGCGGGACAGGGGTGAACAATGAGCAGTTCTTC
>TRBD2|TRBJ2-5|.|TRBV11-3
CASSRRLAPQETQYF
TGTGCCAGCAGCCGAAGACTAGCGCCACAAGAGACCCAGTACTTC
>TRBD1|TRBJ1-4|.|TRBV5-4
CASSLRQGGEKLFF
TGTGCCAGCAGCCTCCGACAGGGTGGGGAAAAACTGTTTTTT
>TRBD1|TRBJ1-5|.|TRBV15
CATVQGALRNQPQHF
TGTGCCACTGTCCAGGGGGCCCTCCGCAATCAGCCCCAGCATTTT
>TRBD1|TRBJ2-1|.|TRBV27
CASRGQGSYNEQFF
TGTGCCAGCAGGGGACAGGGGTCCTACAATGAGCAGTTCTTC